This TCR beta chain was documented in a study of blood T cells in healthy people across ages. V was clipped by 1 base and J by 13 bases, with 5 bases between them. The CDR3 has 10 amino acids. Germline V gene sequence: CDR1 SEHNR, CDR2 FQNEAQ (reference sequence). A single count supports this clonotype. Possible read error: a much larger clone is one base away. Sample-barcoded 5' priming and a J-beta primer mix drove a second PCR of roughly 7 to 11 cycles. TCRdb called the 5' RACE reads again in MiXCR, with one record for every CDR3 protein. The data show approximately 1.5 million distinct CDR3 sequences, about 45% seen once.

This TCR came from a woman under 30 in good health. Input material: blood. V usage is TRBV7-9 and J usage is TRBJ2-1; D is unresolved. Here the CDR3 DNA reads TGTGCCAGCAGCTTAGAGACCCAGTTCTTC. It translates to CASSLETQFF.